This T cell receptor beta chain was documented in a study of shared clonotypes between healthy human individuals. Germline CDR1 reads SGHVS; CDR2 reads FNYEAQ. V was pared by 1 base and J by 5 bases, with 0 bases of the junction left unmatched. The CDR3 runs to 15 residues. Only in-frame clones appear in the TCRdb table, and some are missing; sequencing was by immunoSEQ multiplex PCR. The sample consists of over a million clones, 95% to 97% of them appearing once. With regard to this clone: The sample has other DNA sequences that encode this CDR3 too.

The clonotype originates from a man aged 30 to 45 in good health. Input material: naive CD4+ T cells sorted from blood. Indicated subset: CD45RA+ positively selected. The genes are TRBV7-6 and TRBJ2-3; 13 nucleotides align to TRBD2. CDR3 coding DNA: TGTGCCAGCAGCTTAGGGACTAGCGGGGGAGATACGCAGTATTTT. Translating gives CASSLGTSGGDTQYF.